These 2 T cell receptor beta chains originate from one sample sequenced in a study of blood T cell repertoires in COVID-19. Method: immunoSEQ multiplex PCR; TCRdb's copy keeps in-frame clones and lacks some. This table holds approximately 220,000 clones, approximately 85% found once. The sample consisted of peripheral blood. Receptors were obtained from a man aged 45 to 65 who had recovered from COVID-19.

The chain joins TRBV15 to TRBJ2-7; tentative D call: TRBD2 (5 bases). The V and J ends lost 0 bases and 4 bases respectively, with 13 bases between them. Germline V gives CDR1 LNHNV, CDR2 YYDKDF (reference sequence). This CDR3 comprises 15 residues. This CDR3 reads CATSRDLGERYEQYF. The CDR3 nucleotides are TGTGCCACCAGCAGAGATCTTGGGGAGAGGTACGAGCAGTACTTC.

The genes are TRBV6-7 and TRBJ2-1, with 7 positions matching TRBD1. TRBV6-7 is treated as an ORF (open reading frame) with a function not yet certain. The CDR3 consists of 16 residues. V trimming: 8 bases; J trimming: 4 bases; junction bases outside the gene matches: 14. CDR3 residues: CASLTDRDSEYNEQFF. CDR3 in DNA: TGTGCCAGCCTTACCGATCGGGACAGCGAATACAATGAGCAGTTCTTC.